These 11 T cell receptor beta chains share one sample of origin, sequenced in a study of response to subunit inactivated influenza vaccine. TCRdb recomputed calls from the RT-PCR reads with MiXCR, one row per CDR3 protein. The sample yields approximately 500,000 distinct CDR3 sequences, under 15% seen once. Specimen: PBMCs from blood, collected about 6 weeks after vaccination. These receptors all stem from a man over 45 who received an inactivated influenza vaccine.

This clonotype was detected a few times. V is TRBV2 and J is TRBJ2-2; 9 bases fit TRBD2. After removal of 3 bases from V and 4 bases from J, the junction contained 6 bases not matched to a gene. The CDR3 loop spans 16 amino acids. The germline gives CDR1 SNHLY, CDR2 FYNNEI. The CDR3 spells CASSDGWREGTGELFF. For the CDR3, the DNA is TGTGCCAGCAGTGATGGGTGGCGGGAGGGCACCGGGGAGCTGTTTTTT.

J is TRBJ1-5 and V is TRBV12-3 or TRBV12-4; D possibly corresponds to TRBD1 (5 bases). V lost 8 bases and J lost 1, with 12 bases in between. The length of the CDR3 is 14 residues. The CDR3 sequence: CASGPQGSNQPQHF. CDR3 bases: TGTGCCAGCGGGCCTCAGGGAAGCAATCAGCCCCAGCATTTT.

This clonotype was picked up many times. The chain links TRBV12-3 or TRBV12-4 to TRBJ2-7; a weak D match, TRBD1 (6 bases). V lost 1 base and J 4 bases, leaving 14 bases between the germline ends. This CDR3 comprises 15 residues. In DNA, the CDR3 is TGTGCCAGCAGTTTAGAGACAGGAGGACTTTACGAGCAGTACTTC. Its translation: CASSLETGGLYEQYF.

This clonotype was counted at least ten times. The J gene is TRBJ2-3, the V gene TRBV29-1; D remains unclear. CDR3 length: 12 residues. Germline V gene sequence: CDR1 SQVTM, CDR2 ANQGSEA. The V gene lost 4 bases and the J gene lost 3 bases, with 8 bases spanning the gap. The CDR3 DNA is TGCAGCGTTGCTGTCTCAACAGATACGCAGTATTTT. It encodes CSVAVSTDTQYF.

The chain has TRBV12-2 and TRBJ2-3; the table's D call TRBD1 went unverified against the DNA. TRBV12-2 corresponds to a pseudogene. The CDR3 is 17 residues long. Here the CDR3 reads CASRSGTGGFFSDTQYF. CDR3 sequence (DNA): TGTGCAAGTCGCTCTGGGACAGGGGGGTTCTTTTCAGATACGCAGTATTTT.

This clonotype showed up just a few times. The chain joins TRBV7-2 to TRBJ2-1, with TRBD2 matching over 9 bases. The germline CDR1 and CDR2 sequences are SGHTA and FQGNSA. The CDR3 has 16 residues. V lost 4 bases to trimming and J lost 8 bases; unmatched junction nucleotides: 12. CDR3 sequence: CASSYSGTSPGDEQFF. CDR3 sequence (DNA): TGTGCCAGCAGCTACTCCGGGACTAGCCCAGGCGATGAGCAGTTCTTC.

The V call is TRBV12-3 or TRBV12-4, the J call TRBJ2-3, with TRBD1 matching over 7 bases. After removal of 6 bases from V and 0 bases from J, the junction contained 12 bases not matched to a gene. The CDR3 spans 17 residues. Here the CDR3 DNA reads TGTGCCAGCAGCTCCGAGATGGGACAGCAGAGCACAGATACGCAGTATTTT. This gives the protein CASSSEMGQQSTDTQYF.

This clonotype came up a few times. The J gene is TRBJ1-6, the V gene TRBV5-1, with D hard to call. Germline CDR1 reads SGHRS; CDR2 reads YFSETQ. This CDR3 comprises 14 residues. V lost 1 base and J 6 bases, leaving 8 bases between the germline ends. The CDR3 DNA reads as TGCGCCAGCAGCTTGTCGCAGGTTAATTCACCCCTCCACTTT. It is translated as CASSLSQVNSPLHF.

The chain is built from TRBV20-1 and TRBJ1-2, with unresolved D. CDR3 length: 14 residues. Germline V gene sequence: CDR1 DFQATT, CDR2 SNEGSKA (reference sequence). Trimming cost V 0 bases and J 7 bases, with 15 bases left between them. The CDR3 nucleotides are TGCAGTGCTAGAGATAGCCGATTGGCAGGTGGCTACACCTTC. Its protein is CSARDSRLAGGYTF.

The gene calls are TRBV14 and TRBJ2-3, with TRBD2 matching over 7 bases. Germline CDR1 SGHDN, CDR2 FVKESK. The ends lost 3 bases at V and 1 base at J; junction bases unmatched: 4. The length of the CDR3 is 15 residues. This CDR3 reads CASSHPAGRTDTQYF. CDR3 nucleotides: TGTGCCAGCAGCCATCCAGCGGGGCGCACAGATACGCAGTATTTT.

V usage is TRBV6-5 and J usage is TRBJ2-5; the match to TRBD2 covers 10 bases. Per germline, CDR1 MNHEY and CDR2 SVGAGI. With 0 bases clipped from V and 1 base from J, the junction kept 5 bases outside the gene matches. There are 17 residues in the CDR3. The CDR3 reads CASSYSPAGGTQETQYF. CDR3 DNA sequence: TGTGCCAGCAGTTACTCCCCAGCGGGGGGGACCCAAGAGACCCAGTACTTC.